In this sample, the clone carrying this TCR beta chain turned up many times. As yet, its antigen is unknown. Looked up from germline, CDR1 is DFQATT and CDR2 is SNEGSKA (reference sequence). This CDR3 region has 13 residues. The trim removed 5 bases at V and 0 bases at J, leaving 4 bases unmatched. Researchers amplified the TCR beta CDR3 regions from RNA transcripts. HTBI primers were employed in a first-round RT-PCR of the TCR CDR3. Via MiXCR, TCRdb re-called the multiplex PCR reads, giving one row per CDR3 protein. The sample lists roughly 750,000 distinct CDR3 sequences; about a sixth were seen once. The patients, who ranged from 18 to 65 in age, presented with newly diagnosed hyperthyroidism lasting under 2 months. The entry originates in a study of T cells in Graves' hyperthyroidism and ophthalmopathy. The overall study: Initial diagnosis, before any treatment, was when peripheral blood was collected.

Study-level results: Most thyroid clonotypes with frequency above 0.001 were detected in blood.

The rearrangement uses TRBV20-1 and TRBJ2-7; 7 nucleotides agree with TRBD1. The sequence came from a man younger than 30 with Graves' hyperthyroidism. Sequenced sample: blood. Written as DNA, the CDR3 is TGCAGTGCTCGCTGGACAGGCTCCTACGAGCAGTACTTC. This codes for CSARWTGSYEQYF.